This TCR beta chain was sequenced for a study of T cell responses to AZD1222 COVID-19 vaccine. General study points: Following two doses of AZD1222, Spike-specific TCR breadth and depth rose.

This CDR3 spans 15 amino acids. CDR1 and CDR2 (germline): MDHEN, SYDVKM. The V end lost 4 bases, the J end lost 2 bases, and 14 bases lay between the germline ends. Some clones are missing from TCRdb's copy, which holds only in-frame ones; the method was immunoSEQ multiplex PCR. The sample yields over 150,000 clones, over 85% seen once. In regard to this clone: Its antigen is not identified.

The chain employs TRBV28 and TRBJ2-5; tentative D call: TRBD1 (5 bases). This clonotype was obtained from an adult who received the MenACWY meningococcal vaccine as a control. The input for sequencing was peripheral blood, taken 28 days after the second dose of the MenACWY control vaccine. The DNA for the CDR3 is TGTGCCAGCAGTTCCGAAGACAGTGAACAAGAGACCCAGTACTTC. This gives the protein CASSSEDSEQETQYF.